The rows below give T cell receptor beta chains drawn from one sample of a study of CD8+ T cells in alopecia areata. Assay used: immunoSEQ multiplex PCR; TCRdb lists only in-frame clones, some missing. The top ten clones hold approximately 1.5% of a sample with about 97,000 clones, 41% of them seen once. Sequenced input: CD4+ T cells sorted from blood. These receptors came from a human donor with alopecia areata. The CDR3 runs from the conserved cysteine through the conserved F or W.

J gene: TRBJ2-5; V gene: TRBV11-2; CDR3 protein: CASSLDRAGSETQYF
J gene: TRBJ1-1; V gene: TRBV30; CDR3 protein: CAQSEVFMNTEAFF
J gene: TRBJ1-1; V gene: TRBV5-1; CDR3 protein: CASSPRGALNTEAFF
J gene: TRBJ2-5; V gene: TRBV2; CDR3 protein: CASSGRLAGADEETQYF
J gene: TRBJ1-1; V gene: TRBV20-1; CDR3 protein: CSAMENTEAFF
J gene: TRBJ2-7; V gene: TRBV4-1; CDR3 protein: CASGIYEQYF
J gene: TRBJ2-6; V gene: TRBV5-4; CDR3 protein: CASSYRGAGANVLTF
J gene: TRBJ1-5; V gene: TRBV28; CDR3 protein: CASSFHKFQPQHF
J gene: TRBJ2-1; V gene: TRBV5-1; CDR3 protein: CASRAGTGDEQFF
J gene: TRBJ1-1; V gene: TRBV29-1; CDR3 protein: CSEKANTEAFF
J gene: TRBJ1-2; V gene: TRBV27; CDR3 protein: CASSFKEGRQYGYTF